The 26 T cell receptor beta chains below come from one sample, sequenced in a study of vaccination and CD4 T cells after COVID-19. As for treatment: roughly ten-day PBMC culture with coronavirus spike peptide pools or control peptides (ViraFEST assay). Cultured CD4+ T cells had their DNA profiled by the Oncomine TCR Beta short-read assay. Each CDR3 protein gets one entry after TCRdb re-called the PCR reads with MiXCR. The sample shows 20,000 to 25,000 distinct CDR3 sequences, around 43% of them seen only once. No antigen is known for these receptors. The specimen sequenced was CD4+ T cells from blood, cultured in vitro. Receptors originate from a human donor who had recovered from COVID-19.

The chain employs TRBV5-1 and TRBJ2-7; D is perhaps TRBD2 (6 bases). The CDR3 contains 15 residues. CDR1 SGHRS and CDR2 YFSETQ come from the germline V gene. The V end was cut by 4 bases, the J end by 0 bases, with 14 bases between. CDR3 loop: CASSPRGEPSYEQYF. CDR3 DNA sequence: TGCGCCAGCAGCCCCCGCGGGGAGCCCTCCTACGAGCAGTACTTC. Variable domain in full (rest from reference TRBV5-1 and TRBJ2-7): KAGVTQTPRYLIKTRGQQVTLSCSPISGHRSVSWYQQTPGQGLQFLFEYFSETQRNKGNFPGRFSGRQFSNSRSEMNVSTLELGDSALYLCASSPRGEPSYEQYFGPGTRLTVT.

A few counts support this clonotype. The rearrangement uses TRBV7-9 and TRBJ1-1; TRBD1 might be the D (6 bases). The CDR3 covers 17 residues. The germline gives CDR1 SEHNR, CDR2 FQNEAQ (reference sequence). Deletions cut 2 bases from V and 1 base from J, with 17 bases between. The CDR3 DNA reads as TGTGCCAGCAGCTTACCGAGAGGAACACAGGGGAACACTGAAGCTTTCTTT. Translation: CASSLPRGTQGNTEAFF.

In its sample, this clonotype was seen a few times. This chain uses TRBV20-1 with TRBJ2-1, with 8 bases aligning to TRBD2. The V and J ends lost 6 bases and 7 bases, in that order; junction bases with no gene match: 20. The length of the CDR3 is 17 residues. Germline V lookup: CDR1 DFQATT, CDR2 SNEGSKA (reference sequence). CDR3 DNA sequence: TGCAGTGCATCGCGTAGCGGGACCTCCTTAAGAAGGAATGAGCAGTTCTTC. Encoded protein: CSASRSGTSLRRNEQFF.

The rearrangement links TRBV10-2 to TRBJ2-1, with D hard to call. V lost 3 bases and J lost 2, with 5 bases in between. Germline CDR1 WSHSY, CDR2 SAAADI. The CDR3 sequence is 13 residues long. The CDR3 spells CASSDYAYNEQFF. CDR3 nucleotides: TGCGCCAGCAGTGATTACGCCTACAATGAGCAGTTCTTC.

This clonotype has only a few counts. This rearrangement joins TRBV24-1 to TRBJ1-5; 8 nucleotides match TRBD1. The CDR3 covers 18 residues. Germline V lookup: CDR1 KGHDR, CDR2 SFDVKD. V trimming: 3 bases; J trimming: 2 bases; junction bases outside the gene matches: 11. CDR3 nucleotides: TGTGCCACCAGTGATACAAAACAGGGGGTAGTGGGCAATCAGCCCCAGCATTTT. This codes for CATSDTKQGVVGNQPQHF.

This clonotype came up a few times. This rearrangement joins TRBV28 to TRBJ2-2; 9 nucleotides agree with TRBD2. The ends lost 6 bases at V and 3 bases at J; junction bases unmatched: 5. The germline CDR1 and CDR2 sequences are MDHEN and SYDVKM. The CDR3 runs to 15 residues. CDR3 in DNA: TGTGCCAGCAGCTCGACTAGCGGTTACACCGGGGAGCTGTTTTTT. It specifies CASSSTSGYTGELFF.

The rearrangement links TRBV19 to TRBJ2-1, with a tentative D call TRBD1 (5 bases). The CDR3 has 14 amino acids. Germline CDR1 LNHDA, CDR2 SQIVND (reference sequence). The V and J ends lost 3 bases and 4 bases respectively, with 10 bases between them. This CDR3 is CASSMQGRYNEQFF. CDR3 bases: TGTGCCAGTAGTATGCAGGGTCGGTACAATGAGCAGTTCTTC.

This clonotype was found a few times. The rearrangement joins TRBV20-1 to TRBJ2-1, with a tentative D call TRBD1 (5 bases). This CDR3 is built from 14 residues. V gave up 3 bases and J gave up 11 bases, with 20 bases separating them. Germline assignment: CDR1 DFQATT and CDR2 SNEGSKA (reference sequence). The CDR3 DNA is TGCAGTGCTAGCCAAACAGACAGTGGGGCGAAGCAGTTCTTC. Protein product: CSASQTDSGAKQFF.

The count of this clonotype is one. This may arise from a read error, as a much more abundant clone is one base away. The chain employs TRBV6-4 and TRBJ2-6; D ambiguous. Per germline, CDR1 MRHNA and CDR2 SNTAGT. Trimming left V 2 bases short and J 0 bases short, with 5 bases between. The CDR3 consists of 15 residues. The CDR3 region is CASSDRASGANVLTF. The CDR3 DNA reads TGTGCCAGCAGTGACAGGGCCTCTGGGGCCAACGTCCTGACTTTC.

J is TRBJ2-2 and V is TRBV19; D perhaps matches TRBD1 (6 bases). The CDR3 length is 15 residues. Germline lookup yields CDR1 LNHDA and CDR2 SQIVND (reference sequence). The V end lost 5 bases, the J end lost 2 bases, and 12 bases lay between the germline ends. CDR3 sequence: CASSSTGINTGELFF. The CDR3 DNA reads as TGTGCCAGTAGTTCTACAGGGATCAACACCGGGGAGCTGTTTTTT. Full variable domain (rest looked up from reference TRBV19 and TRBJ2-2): DGGITQSPKYLFRKEGQNVTLSCEQNLNHDAMYWYRQDPGQGLRLIYYSQIVNDFQKGDIAEGYSVSREKKESFPLTVTSAQKNPTAFYLCASSSTGINTGELFFGEGSRLTVL.

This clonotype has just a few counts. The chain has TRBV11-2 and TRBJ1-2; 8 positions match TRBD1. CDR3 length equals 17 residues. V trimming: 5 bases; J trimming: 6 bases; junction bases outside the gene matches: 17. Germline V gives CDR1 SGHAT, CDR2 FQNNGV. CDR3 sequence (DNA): TGTGCCAGCAGCCACTTATTCCGGACAGGGATCTCGAATGGCTACACCTTC. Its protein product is CASSHLFRTGISNGYTF.

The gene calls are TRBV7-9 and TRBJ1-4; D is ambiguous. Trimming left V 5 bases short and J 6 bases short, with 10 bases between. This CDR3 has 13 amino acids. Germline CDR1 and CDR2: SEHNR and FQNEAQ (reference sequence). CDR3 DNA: TGTGCCAGCAGCCCAGGAGCCCATGAAAAACTGTTTTTT. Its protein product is CASSPGAHEKLFF.

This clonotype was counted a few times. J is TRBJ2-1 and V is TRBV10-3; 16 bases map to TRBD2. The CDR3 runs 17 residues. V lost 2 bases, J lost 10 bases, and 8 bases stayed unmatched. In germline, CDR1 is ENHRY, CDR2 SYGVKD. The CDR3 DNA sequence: TGTGCCATCAGTGAGAGCGCCGGGACTAGCGGGAGGGACGAGCAGTTCTTC. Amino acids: CAISESAGTSGRDEQFF.

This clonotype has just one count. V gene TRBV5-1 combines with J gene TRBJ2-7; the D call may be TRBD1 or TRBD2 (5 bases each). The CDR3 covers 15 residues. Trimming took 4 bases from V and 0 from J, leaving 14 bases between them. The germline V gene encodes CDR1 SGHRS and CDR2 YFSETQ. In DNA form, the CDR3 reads TGCGCCAGCAGCGAATCCGGGACGGTCTCCTACGAGCAGTACTTC. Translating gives CASSESGTVSYEQYF.

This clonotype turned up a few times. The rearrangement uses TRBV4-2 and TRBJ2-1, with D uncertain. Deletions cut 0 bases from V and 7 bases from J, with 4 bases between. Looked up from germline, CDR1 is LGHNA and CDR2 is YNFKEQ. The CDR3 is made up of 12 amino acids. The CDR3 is CASSQDLNEQFF. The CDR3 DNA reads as TGTGCCAGCAGCCAAGACTTGAATGAGCAGTTCTTC.

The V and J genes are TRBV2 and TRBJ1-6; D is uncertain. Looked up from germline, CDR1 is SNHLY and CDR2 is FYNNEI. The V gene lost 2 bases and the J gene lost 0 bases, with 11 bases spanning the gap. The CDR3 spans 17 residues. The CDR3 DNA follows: TGTGCCAGCAGTGAACGGGCCGCCGGCTCCTATAATTCACCCCTCCACTTT. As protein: CASSERAAGSYNSPLHF.

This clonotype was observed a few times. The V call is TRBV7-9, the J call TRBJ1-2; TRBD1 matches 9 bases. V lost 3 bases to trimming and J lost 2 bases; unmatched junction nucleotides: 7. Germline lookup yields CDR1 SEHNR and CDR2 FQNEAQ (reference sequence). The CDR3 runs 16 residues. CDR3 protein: CASSFRQGVGNYGYTF. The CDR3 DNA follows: TGTGCCAGCAGCTTTCGACAGGGGGTAGGCAACTATGGCTACACCTTC.

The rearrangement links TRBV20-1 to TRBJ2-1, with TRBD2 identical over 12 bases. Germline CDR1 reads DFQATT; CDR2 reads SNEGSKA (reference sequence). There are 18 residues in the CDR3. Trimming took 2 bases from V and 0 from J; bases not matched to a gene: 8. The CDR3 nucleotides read TGCAGTGCTAGATCGTTTCCTAGCGGGAGGGGCTCCTACAATGAGCAGTTCTTC. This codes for CSARSFPSGRGSYNEQFF.

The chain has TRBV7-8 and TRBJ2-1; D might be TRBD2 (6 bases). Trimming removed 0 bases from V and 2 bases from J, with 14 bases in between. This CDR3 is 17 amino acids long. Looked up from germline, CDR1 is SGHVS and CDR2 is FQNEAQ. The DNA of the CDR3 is TGTGCCAGCAGCTTAGCGTTCGGAGGGGCACCCTACAATGAGCAGTTCTTC. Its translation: CASSLAFGGAPYNEQFF.

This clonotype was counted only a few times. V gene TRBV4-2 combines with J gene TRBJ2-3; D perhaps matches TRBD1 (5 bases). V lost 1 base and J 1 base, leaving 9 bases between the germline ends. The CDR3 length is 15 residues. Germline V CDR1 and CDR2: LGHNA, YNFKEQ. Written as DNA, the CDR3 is TGTGCCAGCAGCCAAGTCTCCAGGGGCACAGATACGCAGTATTTT. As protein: CASSQVSRGTDTQYF.

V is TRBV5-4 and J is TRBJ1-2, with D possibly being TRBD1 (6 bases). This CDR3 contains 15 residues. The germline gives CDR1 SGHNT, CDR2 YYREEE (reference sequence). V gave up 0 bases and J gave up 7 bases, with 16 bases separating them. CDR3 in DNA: TGTGCCAGCAGCTTGGCGGGAGGGGGGGCTGGTGGCTACACCTTC. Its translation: CASSLAGGGAGGYTF.

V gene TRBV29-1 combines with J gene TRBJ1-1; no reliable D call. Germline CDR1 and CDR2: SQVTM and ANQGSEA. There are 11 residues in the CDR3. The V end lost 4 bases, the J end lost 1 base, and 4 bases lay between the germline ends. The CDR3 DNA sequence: TGCAGCGTTGCCACGAACACTGAAGCTTTCTTT. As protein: CSVATNTEAFF.

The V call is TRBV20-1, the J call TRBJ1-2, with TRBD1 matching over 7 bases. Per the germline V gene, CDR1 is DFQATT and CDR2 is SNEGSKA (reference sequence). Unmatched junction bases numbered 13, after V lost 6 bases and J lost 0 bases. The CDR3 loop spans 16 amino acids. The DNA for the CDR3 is TGCAGTGCCGAGACGGGACAGCGGTACCCTAACTATGGCTACACCTTC. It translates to CSAETGQRYPNYGYTF.

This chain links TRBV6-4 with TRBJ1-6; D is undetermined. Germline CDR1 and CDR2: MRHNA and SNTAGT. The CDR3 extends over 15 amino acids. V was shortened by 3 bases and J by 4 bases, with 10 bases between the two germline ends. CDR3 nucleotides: TGTGCCAGCAGTGAGAGTTCAGGTTATAATTCACCCCTCCACTTT. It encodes CASSESSGYNSPLHF.

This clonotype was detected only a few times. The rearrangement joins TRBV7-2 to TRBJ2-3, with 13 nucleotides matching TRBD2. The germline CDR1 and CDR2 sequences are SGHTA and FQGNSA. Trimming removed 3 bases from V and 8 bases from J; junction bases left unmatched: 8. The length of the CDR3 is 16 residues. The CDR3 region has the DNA TGTGCCAGCAGCTTCACTAGCGGGAGGGGGGTGGGTACGCAGTATTTT. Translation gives CASSFTSGRGVGTQYF.

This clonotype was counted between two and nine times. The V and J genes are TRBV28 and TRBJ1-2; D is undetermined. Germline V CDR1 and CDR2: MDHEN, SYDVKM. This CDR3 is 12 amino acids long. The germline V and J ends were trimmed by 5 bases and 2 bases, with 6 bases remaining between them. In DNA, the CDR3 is TGTGCCAGCAGTCCCCTCAACTATGGCTACACCTTC. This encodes CASSPLNYGYTF.